This T cell receptor beta chain emerged from a study of cytomegalovirus exposure and HLA in healthy donors (dated by TCRdb to between 2016 and 2019). Study-level background: According to a later analysis, the approximately 120 validation repertoires were produced on the same platform as the roughly 600 repertoires of the first cohort. The study aimed to test whether cataloging public T cell receptors could reveal signatures of past pathogen exposure. A separate validation cohort of approximately 130 different subjects was used in addition to the roughly 670-subject first cohort. High-throughput TCR immunosequencing, statistical association of individual TCRs with disease status, and machine learning were combined to predict cytomegalovirus infection status.

Study-level results and caveats: A later analysis had no HLA typing for the validation cohort, so co-occurrence there was scored across all 120 repertoires. Subsequent analysis determined that TCRs grouped into clusters in the first cohort also showed a tendency toward co-occurrence across the 120 validation repertoires, and 85% to 95% of cluster scores exceeded 0. In the study, about 150 TCR beta chains were listed as associated with cytomegalovirus. Three of the identified cytomegalovirus-associated TCR beta chains were confirmed in vitro to be specific for cytomegalovirus antigens. Across donors, most TCR sequences were observed very rarely, whereas some public TCRs were present in many individuals. In both the original and validation cohorts, the classifier was reported to diagnose cytomegalovirus status with high specificity and sensitivity. The authors suggested that the approach could potentially be generalized to other disease states and immunological phenotypes.

Donors formed part of the validation cohort, which comprised 120 subjects and was distinct from the first cohort of under 800 subjects. On this clone itself: The antigen it binds to is not known. There are no base qualities to consult, and no much larger clone falls within one base.

To prepare the library, the immunoSEQ multiplex PCR assay was applied. Per the source publication's procedure: To diagnose cytomegalovirus status from the catalog of TCR beta chain sequences, a statistical classification framework was built. Held by TCRdb, this immuneACCESS table contains in-frame sequences only and omits some clones. Under half of the omission traces to an unresolved V gene where checked; the cause of the rest is unknown. The DNA gave D and trimming, while V, J and clone size come from that table. This sample comprises hundreds of thousands of clones, about nine tenths of them detected only once. Approximately 0.8% of the sample belongs to the ten largest clones. Input material: PBMCs. This clonotype was obtained from a woman in her late teens or twenties in good health and CMV-seronegative.

The bases read TGTGCCAGCAGTTTATCCGGGACAGGGGATGAAAAACTGTTTTTT. Translated, this gives CASSLSGTGDEKLFF. Rearrangement joined TRBV28 to TRBJ1-4; TRBD1 fits 10 bases in the junction. V is trimmed back by 1 base and J by 6 bases, and the junction contains 2 bases that no gene match accounts for. Its CDR3 holds 15 amino acids, cysteine through phenylalanine. The CDR3 DNA has 45 bases and is translated from base 1. CDR1 MDHEN and CDR2 SYDVKM are derived from the germline V gene.